These 13 T cell receptor beta chains came from one sample sequenced in a study of T-cell reconstitution after alpha-beta-depleted transplantation in children. The library targeted TCRbeta and was prepared with unique molecular identifiers. One entry per CDR3 protein, called by TCRdb with MiXCR from the PCR reads. The table shows 260,000 or so distinct CDR3 sequences, with about 11% occurring only once. Sequencing used PBMCs from the stem cell graft donor, obtained from the stem cell graft. These receptors came from a human donor who donated a stem cell graft to a child with acute lymphoblastic leukemia.

This clonotype was counted at least ten times. Here the CDR3 reads CASSYSWDSNTEAFF. CDR3 nucleotides: TGTGCCAGCAGTTACTCCTGGGACAGTAACACTGAAGCTTTCTTT. The gene calls are TRBV6-5 and TRBJ1-1; TRBD1 matches at 7 bases. This CDR3 region has 15 residues. Trimming removed 0 bases from V and 2 bases from J; junction bases left unmatched: 3. Germline lookup yields CDR1 MNHEY and CDR2 SVGAGI.

This clonotype was seen many times. The chain employs TRBV28 and TRBJ2-7; the match to TRBD2 covers 12 bases. The CDR3 loop spans 15 amino acids. Germline V gene lookup returns CDR1 MDHEN and CDR2 SYDVKM. The V segment lost 5 bases and the J segment 6 bases; nucleotides outside the gene matches: 8. The CDR3 protein is CASSRASGRAIEQYF. CDR3 DNA: TGTGCCAGCAGTCGGGCTAGCGGGAGGGCCATCGAGCAGTACTTC.

The chain uses TRBV27 and TRBJ1-4; D is unclear. Trimming took off 8 bases at V and 2 bases at J, with 15 bases between the two ends. The CDR3 covers 15 residues. CDR1 is MNHEY and CDR2 is SMNVEV in the germline V gene (reference sequence). CDR3 sequence reads: CASSIWGTTNEKLFF. In DNA, the CDR3 is TGTGCCAGCTCCATATGGGGTACCACTAATGAAAAACTGTTTTTT.

This clonotype was seen ten or more times. The V and J genes are TRBV6-1 and TRBJ2-7; 10 positions agree with TRBD1. The germline gives CDR1 MNHNS, CDR2 SASEGT. V gave up 6 bases and J gave up 3 bases; unmatched junction bases: 14. This CDR3 spans 17 amino acids. CDR3 region: CASRKKTPGQGIYEQYF. The CDR3, as DNA: TGTGCCAGCAGAAAAAAGACTCCGGGACAGGGGATCTACGAGCAGTACTTC.

This clonotype was counted many times. The rearrangement joins TRBV6-2 or TRBV6-3 to TRBJ2-5; 9 bases are a match to TRBD2. The CDR3 runs to 17 residues. V lost 0 bases, J lost 5 bases, and 10 bases stayed unmatched. CDR1 is MNHEY, CDR2 SVGEGT, per germline. This CDR3 is CASSYSSSGGLGETQYF. In DNA form, the CDR3 reads TGTGCCAGCAGTTACTCGAGTAGCGGGGGCCTTGGGGAGACCCAGTACTTC.

This clonotype was seen repeatedly, ten times or more. The chain is built from TRBV9 and TRBJ2-7, with 12 bases aligning to TRBD2. CDR1 is SGDLS and CDR2 is YYNGEE in the germline V gene. The CDR3 consists of 15 residues. The trim removed 4 bases at V and 4 bases at J, leaving 6 bases unmatched. CDR3 residues: CASSYTGTSGYEQYF. CDR3 nucleotide sequence: TGTGCCAGCAGCTACACCGGGACTAGCGGGTACGAGCAGTACTTC.

This clonotype was counted many times. This chain uses TRBV6-1 with TRBJ1-5; perhaps TRBD1 as D (5 bases). Germline CDR1 is MNHNS and CDR2 is SASEGT. The CDR3 sequence is 15 residues long. V was clipped by 6 bases and J by 6 bases, with 18 bases between them. In DNA form, the CDR3 reads TGTGCCAGCAGCCCTAGGACGGGGCTGAGTCAGCCCCAGCATTTT. Amino acid sequence: CASSPRTGLSQPQHF.

This clonotype was detected ten times or more. The V call is TRBV4-3, the J call TRBJ1-1, with TRBD1 matching 10 bases. V was clipped by 3 bases and J by 6 bases; unmatched bases: 16. Germline CDR1 reads LGHNA; CDR2 reads YSLEER. The CDR3 runs to 18 residues. The CDR3 protein is CASSHDRSHRDRGAEAFF. The CDR3 bases are TGCGCCAGCAGCCACGATAGAAGCCACCGGGACAGGGGCGCTGAAGCTTTCTTT.

This clonotype has at least ten counts. The chain joins TRBV5-1 to TRBJ2-7; D remains ambiguous. The V end lost 0 bases, the J end lost 2 bases, and 12 bases lay between the germline ends. Germline V lookup: CDR1 SGHRS, CDR2 YFSETQ. The length of the CDR3 is 15 residues. CDR3 loop: CASSLAPDGPYEQYF. In nucleotides, the CDR3 is TGCGCCAGCAGCTTGGCCCCCGACGGCCCCTACGAGCAGTACTTC.

The V gene is TRBV2, the J gene TRBJ2-1, with 11 bases lining up with TRBD2. The CDR3 consists of 16 residues. Germline V CDR1 and CDR2: SNHLY, FYNNEI. V shed 6 bases, J shed 8 bases, and the junction held 12 bases outside the gene matches. Here the CDR3 DNA reads TGTGCCAGCAGGGGGGCACTAGCGGGGGCTGAGGATGAGCAGTTCTTC. Residues: CASRGALAGAEDEQFF.

This clonotype has a count of ten or more. V is TRBV9 and J is TRBJ2-7, with D maybe TRBD1 (6 bases). From germline, CDR1 is SGDLS and CDR2 YYNGEE. The CDR3 loop spans 13 amino acids. The germline V and J ends were trimmed by 4 bases and 7 bases, with 15 bases remaining between them. The CDR3 loop reads CASSSYQGSEQYF. In nucleotides, the CDR3 is TGTGCCAGCAGCTCCTATCAGGGGAGTGAGCAGTACTTC.

This clonotype was observed a handful of times. The rearrangement uses TRBV30 and TRBJ2-7, with 7 nucleotides matching TRBD1. This CDR3 comprises 14 residues. From germline, CDR1 is GTSNPN and CDR2 SVGIG (reference sequence). V dropped 4 bases and J dropped 3; count of bases not matched to a gene: 9. The CDR3 reads CAWKAPGQNYEQYF. The CDR3 nucleotides are TGTGCCTGGAAGGCTCCGGGACAGAACTACGAGCAGTACTTC.

V is TRBV19 and J is TRBJ2-1; D ambiguous. Trimming removed 3 bases from V and 7 bases from J, with 10 bases in between. Germline V gene lookup returns CDR1 LNHDA and CDR2 SQIVND (reference sequence). CDR3 size: 13 residues. The CDR3 reads CASSIDRRNEQFF. CDR3 in DNA: TGTGCCAGTAGTATCGATCGTAGGAATGAGCAGTTCTTC.